The next 18 T cell receptor beta chains were all read from a single sample in a study of T cell changes during pregnancy in multiple sclerosis. Data came from immunoSEQ multiplex PCR; TCRdb stores just in-frame clones and leaves some out. The data show over 30,000 clones, roughly 88% seen once. The material was CD4+ T cells from peripheral blood mononuclear cells, obtained before pregnancy. These receptor sequences come from a female donor with multiple sclerosis, enrolled in a pregnancy study.

The CDR3 bases are TGTGCCAGCAGCTTGGAGGCGGGCTACTCTGGAAACACCATATATTTT. Translation gives CASSLEAGYSGNTIYF. This sequence joins TRBV5-5 and TRBJ1-3; the D is unclear. This CDR3 region has 16 residues. V was clipped by 0 bases and J by 0 bases, with 10 bases between them. The germline gives CDR1 SGHKS, CDR2 YYEKEE (reference sequence).

CDR3 sequence (DNA): TGTGCCTGGACTAGCGGGAGGGCCGTTTACTTC. It yields the protein CAWTSGRAVYF. The chain couples TRBV30 to TRBJ2-7; 12 bases match TRBD2. J was trimmed by 13 bases and V by 4 bases; bases with no gene match: 5. The CDR3 has 11 amino acids. Germline CDR1 GTSNPN, CDR2 SVGIG (reference sequence).

The chain links TRBV7-9 to TRBJ1-1, with 7 bases fitting TRBD1. Germline lookup yields CDR1 SEHNR and CDR2 FQNEAQ (reference sequence). With 5 bases clipped from V and 0 bases from J, the junction kept 3 bases outside the gene matches. There are 14 residues in the CDR3. The CDR3 DNA is TGTGCCAGCAGCCTGGGACAGATGAACACTGAAGCTTTCTTT. It encodes CASSLGQMNTEAFF.

The rearrangement links TRBV2 to TRBJ2-1; 9 positions agree with TRBD2. CDR3 length: 16 amino acids. CDR1 and CDR2 (germline): SNHLY, FYNNEI. V dropped 1 base and J dropped 4; count of bases not matched to a gene: 5. CDR3 DNA: TGTGCCAGCAGTGAAGTAAGACTAGCGGTTTACAATGAGCAGTTCTTC. This translates into CASSEVRLAVYNEQFF.

CDR3 nucleotide sequence: TGTGCCAGCAGCCCAGTACAGGGAACCGGGGAGCTGTTTTTT. Its protein is CASSPVQGTGELFF. The V call is TRBV7-2, the J call TRBJ2-2; D may be TRBD1 (6 bases). The V end was cut by 5 bases, the J end by 5 bases, with 12 bases between. Per germline, CDR1 SGHTA and CDR2 FQGNSA. The CDR3 has 14 residues. Filled out from reference TRBV7-2 and TRBJ2-2, the complete variable domain reads GAGVSQSPSNKVTEKGKDVELRCDPISGHTALYWYRQSLGQGLEFLIYFQGNSAPDKSGLPSDRFSAERTGGSVSTLTIQRTQQEDSAVYLCASSPVQGTGELFFGEGSRLTVL.

The V gene is TRBV5-1, the J gene TRBJ2-1; tentatively, D is TRBD2 (5 bases). Trimming removed 0 bases from V and 6 bases from J, with 13 bases in between. The CDR3 is 15 amino acids. In germline, CDR1 is SGHRS, CDR2 YFSETQ. CDR3 DNA sequence: TGCGCCAGCAGCTTGGGTCTAGCACGCGCCAATGAGCAGTTCTTC. Its translation: CASSLGLARANEQFF.

This chain uses TRBV5-5 with TRBJ2-5; 9 positions agree with TRBD1. With 7 bases clipped from V and 5 bases from J, the junction kept 12 bases outside the gene matches. Per germline, CDR1 SGHKS and CDR2 YYEKEE (reference sequence). The length of the CDR3 is 15 residues. The CDR3, as DNA: TGTGCCAGCGGGGGGGGACAGGGACGGCGGGAGACCCAGTACTTC. Encoded protein: CASGGGQGRRETQYF.

The rearrangement uses TRBV5-4 and TRBJ2-1; 15 bases match TRBD2. The V gene's germline CDR1 is SGHNT and CDR2 YYREEE (reference sequence). The J segment lost 0 bases and the V segment lost 4 bases, leaving 8 bases of the junction unmatched. CDR3 length equals 19 residues. The CDR3 DNA follows: TGTGCCAGCAGCGAAGGACTAGCGGGAGGGATGAACTCCTACAATGAGCAGTTCTTC. It is translated as CASSEGLAGGMNSYNEQFF.

This chain joins TRBV6-5 and TRBJ1-6, with a tentative D call TRBD1 (5 bases). Per germline, CDR1 MNHEY and CDR2 SVGAGI. V lost 2 bases and J lost 7, with 12 bases in between. CDR3 size: 15 residues. CDR3 nucleotide sequence: TGTGCCAGCAGTTACGGTGGAGGGGAGAATTCACCCCTCCACTTT. It encodes CASSYGGGENSPLHF.

The genes are TRBV19 and TRBJ2-2; unclear D gene. Per germline, CDR1 LNHDA and CDR2 SQIVND (reference sequence). V was cut by 5 bases and J by 3 bases, with 7 bases left in between. The CDR3 runs 13 residues. CDR3 nucleotide sequence: TGTGCCAGTAGTCCAGACTACACCGGGGAGCTGTTTTTT. Translating gives CASSPDYTGELFF.

The chain carries TRBV5-1 and TRBJ2-7; 9 bases agree with TRBD1. V shed 2 bases and J 2 bases; nucleotides not matched to a gene: 5. The germline V gene has CDR1 SGHRS and CDR2 YFSETQ. The CDR3 covers 15 residues. The CDR3 nucleotides are TGCGCCAGCAGCTTAACCGGGACAGGGACCTACGAGCAGTACTTC. Protein product: CASSLTGTGTYEQYF.

The gene calls are TRBV18 and TRBJ2-7; a weak D match, TRBD2 (6 bases). Trimming cost V 1 base and J 2 bases, with 15 bases left between them. CDR3 length: 16 residues. Germline CDR1 reads KGHSH; CDR2 reads LQKENI. The CDR3 DNA follows: TGTGCCAGCTCACCACGAGGGTCCGGGAGCGCCTACGAGCAGTACTTC. Its translation is CASSPRGSGSAYEQYF.

This chain connects TRBV5-5 to TRBJ2-2, with 7 positions matching TRBD1. The trim removed 2 bases at V and 5 bases at J, leaving 3 bases unmatched. Germline V gene lookup returns CDR1 SGHKS and CDR2 YYEKEE (reference sequence). The length of the CDR3 is 14 residues. The CDR3 nucleotides are TGTGCCAGCAGCTTCTGGGGACAGACCGGGGAGCTGTTTTTT. It specifies CASSFWGQTGELFF.

V usage is TRBV10-1 and J usage is TRBJ2-7; D unresolved. V was shortened by 5 bases and J by 3 bases, with 8 bases between the two germline ends. Germline CDR1 and CDR2: WNHNN and SYGVQD (reference sequence). The CDR3 is 12 residues long. CDR3 coding DNA: TGCGCCAGCAGTAAAGCTAGCTACGAGCAGTACTTC. Protein product: CASSKASYEQYF.

The CDR3 is CALKGGYETQYF. CDR3 nucleotides: TGTGCCCTTAAAGGGGGCTATGAGACCCAGTACTTC. The chain links TRBV30 to TRBJ2-5; the match to TRBD1 covers 7 bases. The CDR3 loop spans 12 amino acids. Germline CDR1 GTSNPN, CDR2 SVGIG (reference sequence). The ends lost 8 bases at V and 5 bases at J; junction bases unmatched: 8.

The DNA of the CDR3 is TGCGCCAGCAGCTTGGTTGTCAGGGGGACTGAAGCTTTCTTT. It codes for CASSLVVRGTEAFF. The chain is built from TRBV5-1 and TRBJ1-1; 7 nucleotides agree with TRBD1. The CDR3 totals 14 residues. V shed 0 bases, J shed 5 bases, and the junction held 4 bases outside the gene matches. The germline gives CDR1 SGHRS, CDR2 YFSETQ. Using reference TRBV5-1 and TRBJ1-1 for the parts outside the CDR3, the full variable domain is KAGVTQTPRYLIKTRGQQVTLSCSPISGHRSVSWYQQTPGQGLQFLFEYFSETQRNKGNFPGRFSGRQFSNSRSEMNVSTLELGDSALYLCASSLVVRGTEAFFGQGTRLTVV.

V and J are TRBV5-1 and TRBJ2-2; 12 positions match TRBD1. The CDR3 runs 18 residues. Germline lookup yields CDR1 SGHRS and CDR2 YFSETQ. The V segment lost 5 bases and the J segment 3 bases; nucleotides outside the gene matches: 11. The DNA for the CDR3 is TGCGCCAGCAGGTATCCGGGACAGGGGGCGGCGGACACCGGGGAGCTGTTTTTT. Translated: CASRYPGQGAADTGELFF. Full variable domain (remainder filled in from reference TRBV5-1 and TRBJ2-2): KAGVTQTPRYLIKTRGQQVTLSCSPISGHRSVSWYQQTPGQGLQFLFEYFSETQRNKGNFPGRFSGRQFSNSRSEMNVSTLELGDSALYLCASRYPGQGAADTGELFFGEGSRLTVL.

CDR3 residues: CASSVGGGDTQYF. DNA for the CDR3: TGTGCCAGCAGCGTAGGCGGGGGGGATACGCAGTATTTT. This chain joins TRBV9 and TRBJ2-3, with TRBD2 matching over 8 bases. CDR1 SGDLS and CDR2 YYNGEE come from the germline V gene. The CDR3 length is 13 residues. The V gene end was trimmed by 0 bases and the J gene end by 6 bases; junction bases not matched to a gene: 0.